This T cell receptor beta chain was identified in a study of blood T cell repertoires in COVID-19. Study-wide background: Spain, Italy and the United States supplied samples that represented acute and convalescent COVID-19.

Methods used by the authors: How many nucleated cells were present was estimated from reference gene primer amplification. Measured with immunoSEQ multiplex PCR; TCRdb has only the in-frame clones, and not every one. That table gives V, J and clone size, and the DNA gave D and trimming. Of a few hundred thousand clones in the sample, 75% to 90% were seen once. Cohort 3 donors were reported recovered after two negative PCRs, clearance, or symptom resolution. The CDR3 covers 15 residues. Germline CDR1 reads SGHNT; CDR2 reads YENEEA. The ends lost 5 bases at V and 0 bases at J; junction bases unmatched: 6.

Sequences were obtained from PBMCs or T cells enriched from blood (not recorded which). The V call is TRBV11-3, the J call TRBJ1-1; the match to TRBD1 covers 7 bases. The source is a woman between 40 and 50 years old who had recovered from COVID-19. CDR3 sequence: CASSTWTGLNTEAFF. In DNA, the CDR3 is TGTGCCAGCAGCACCTGGACAGGCCTGAACACTGAAGCTTTCTTT.